The 26 T cell receptor beta chains below all came from one sample that was sequenced in a study of radiation and T cells in renal cell carcinoma. The time point denotes: baseline pretreatment blood. Documented treatment: 15 Gy SBRT to primary tumor, nephrectomy 4 weeks later. Method: immunoSEQ multiplex PCR; TCRdb's copy keeps in-frame clones and lacks some. The repertoire has about 130,000 clones, around nine tenths of them found once; the top ten carry around 11%. Sequences were derived from blood, sampled from a patient whose treatment included radiotherapy and nephrectomy. The receptors were sampled from a woman aged 50 to 65 with renal cell carcinoma.

The chain joins TRBV7-6 to TRBJ2-6; tentatively, D is TRBD1 (5 bases). The CDR3 is 18 amino acids. In germline, CDR1 is SGHVS, CDR2 FNYEAQ. V lost 0 bases and J lost 0, with 12 bases in between. The CDR3 coding sequence is TGTGCCAGCAGCTTAGCGCCAGGGTTCAACTCTGGGGCCAACGTCCTGACTTTC. Protein product: CASSLAPGFNSGANVLTF.

This chain joins TRBV11-3 and TRBJ2-2; the match to TRBD2 covers 8 bases. The V and J ends lost 5 bases and 4 bases, in that order; junction bases with no gene match: 6. The CDR3 sequence is 15 residues long. Germline V gives CDR1 SGHNT, CDR2 YENEEA. In DNA, the CDR3 is TGTGCCAGCAGCAACCGGGGGGGGCGCACCGGGGAGCTGTTTTTT. Its protein is CASSNRGGRTGELFF.

The CDR3 region is CSVRTVEQYF. The CDR3 DNA is TGCAGCGTCCGGACGGTCGAGCAGTACTTC. The V and J genes are TRBV29-1 and TRBJ2-7; D gene uncertain. V gave up 6 bases and J gave up 6 bases, with 9 bases separating them. Germline V gene data show CDR1 as SQVTM and CDR2 as ANQGSEA. This CDR3 comprises 10 residues.

The rearrangement uses TRBV2 and TRBJ1-2, with TRBD1 matching over 7 bases. V trimming: 3 bases; J trimming: 4 bases; junction bases outside the gene matches: 8. The germline V gene has CDR1 SNHLY and CDR2 FYNNEI. The CDR3 spans 15 residues. Here the CDR3 reads CASSDYRTGGYGYTF. As DNA, the CDR3 is TGTGCCAGCAGTGATTACCGGACAGGAGGCTATGGCTACACCTTC. The complete variable domain, with remaining parts taken from reference TRBV2 and TRBJ1-2, reads EPEVTQTPSHQVTQMGQEVILRCVPISNHLYFYWYRQILGQKVEFLVSFYNNEISEKSEIFDDQFSVERPDGSNFTLKIRSTKLEDSAMYFCASSDYRTGGYGYTFGSGTRLTVV.

In its sample, this clone was seen once. The rearrangement joins TRBV19 to TRBJ1-4, with D perhaps matching TRBD1 (6 bases). Per the germline V gene, CDR1 is LNHDA and CDR2 is SQIVND (reference sequence). The CDR3 is 14 amino acids. Deletions cut 6 bases from V and 5 bases from J, with 13 bases between. CDR3 protein: CASRDRKTNEKLFF. In DNA form, the CDR3 reads TGTGCCAGTAGAGACAGGAAGACAAATGAAAAACTGTTTTTT.

This chain links TRBV18 with TRBJ2-5; 9 bases line up with TRBD1. Germline assignment: CDR1 KGHSH and CDR2 LQKENI. V was pared by 3 bases and J by 5 bases, with 7 bases of the junction left unmatched. The CDR3 loop spans 15 amino acids. CDR3 bases: TGTGCCAGCTCACCGGGAAGGACAGGGGACGAGACCCAGTACTTC. Translation gives CASSPGRTGDETQYF.

This clone was picked up one time. This chain uses TRBV11-2 with TRBJ1-1; unclear D gene. Germline CDR1 reads SGHAT; CDR2 reads FQNNGV. The CDR3 runs 14 residues. Trimming removed 2 bases from V and 2 bases from J, with 9 bases in between. CDR3 coding DNA: TGTGCCAGCAGCTTAATACGCGGCAACACTGAAGCTTTCTTT. Its protein product is CASSLIRGNTEAFF.

The rearrangement links TRBV7-3 to TRBJ1-5; D is uncertain. CDR1 is SGHTA and CDR2 is FQGTGA in the germline V gene. V lost 2 bases and J lost 2, with 4 bases in between. CDR3 length equals 13 residues. Here the CDR3 reads CASSLWRNQPQHF. The CDR3 nucleotides are TGTGCCAGCAGCTTATGGCGCAATCAGCCCCAGCATTTT.

This rearrangement joins TRBV6-1 to TRBJ1-1, with 8 bases that match TRBD1. Trimming at V came to 3 bases and at J to 5 bases, leaving 8 bases not matched to a gene. Germline assignment: CDR1 MNHNS and CDR2 SASEGT. This CDR3 is built from 15 residues. CDR3: CASSDRGLIRTEAFF. CDR3 DNA: TGTGCCAGCAGTGACAGGGGGCTAATCAGGACTGAAGCTTTCTTT.

This sequence joins TRBV6-6 and TRBJ1-6; maybe TRBD1 (5 bases). Germline CDR1 and CDR2: MNHNY and SVGAGI (reference sequence). The CDR3 sequence is 14 residues long. Between the trimmed V and J ends, which lost 8 bases and 9 bases, there was a span of 17 bases. The CDR3 here is CASSSAGGSSPLHF. Written as DNA, the CDR3 is TGTGCCAGCTCATCGGCGGGGGGAAGTTCACCCCTCCACTTT.

The rearrangement links TRBV19 to TRBJ1-6, with D unresolved. The CDR3 is made up of 13 amino acids. Trimming cost V 5 bases and J 8 bases, with 10 bases left between them. The germline V gene encodes CDR1 LNHDA and CDR2 SQIVND (reference sequence). The CDR3 sequence: CASSRATDSPLHF. CDR3 sequence (DNA): TGTGCCAGTAGTCGGGCCACGGATTCACCCCTCCACTTT.

V and J are TRBV27 and TRBJ1-2, with D unresolved. There are 15 residues in the CDR3. Trimming left V 3 bases short and J 7 bases short, with 18 bases between. Germline values: CDR1 MNHEY, CDR2 SMNVEV (reference sequence). CDR3 bases: TGTGCCAGCAGTTTTGGTGCACAGCCGATGGGTGGCTACACCTTC. This translates into CASSFGAQPMGGYTF.

J is TRBJ1-2 and V is TRBV4-2; unclear D gene. Trimming took 4 bases from V and 11 from J, leaving 20 bases between them. CDR1 LGHNA and CDR2 YNFKEQ come from the germline V gene. The CDR3 totals 14 residues. CDR3 amino acids: CASSRGEVGHPYTF. In DNA, the CDR3 is TGTGCCAGCAGCCGCGGCGAGGTGGGTCACCCTTACACCTTC.

The chain joins TRBV5-6 to TRBJ2-7; no clear D gene. This CDR3 is 11 amino acids long. CDR1 and CDR2 (germline): SGHDT, YYEEEE. V lost 3 bases and J 7 bases, leaving 8 bases between the germline ends. In DNA, the CDR3 is TGTGCCAGCAGCTATGATTTAGAGCAGTACTTC. Translating it yields CASSYDLEQYF.

To note about this clone: The junction differs from germline at one of its ends, possibly a read error. This chain uses TRBV5-1 with TRBJ2-5, with TRBD2 matching over 7 bases. Germline V lookup: CDR1 SGHRS, CDR2 YFSETQ. This CDR3 has 15 amino acids. For the CDR3, the DNA is TGCGCCAGCACCTTGCCAGCGGGGACCCGGGAGACCCAGTACTTC. Residues: CASTLPAGTRETQYF.

This rearrangement joins TRBV13 to TRBJ2-1, with 8 bases that match TRBD1. J was trimmed by 2 bases and V by 5 bases; bases with no gene match: 5. From germline, CDR1 is PRHDT and CDR2 FYEKMQ (reference sequence). The CDR3 spans 15 residues. CDR3 loop: CASSLGRGPYNEQFF. The CDR3 DNA reads as TGTGCCAGCAGCCTCGGCAGGGGGCCCTACAATGAGCAGTTCTTC.

V is TRBV10-3 and J is TRBJ1-1; TRBD1 agrees at 9 bases. The CDR3 has 18 amino acids. Trimming took 8 bases from V and 0 from J; bases not matched to a gene: 16. CDR1 and CDR2 (germline): ENHRY, SYGVKD. CDR3 region: CAIGLVALDRGMNTEAFF. CDR3 nucleotide sequence: TGTGCCATCGGGTTAGTGGCCTTGGACAGGGGAATGAACACTGAAGCTTTCTTT.

The rearrangement joins TRBV7-2 to TRBJ2-2, with unresolved D. Trimming pared 7 bases from V and 0 bases from J, leaving 9 bases between. Looked up from germline, CDR1 is SGHTA and CDR2 is FQGNSA. This CDR3 is built from 14 residues. CDR3 DNA sequence: TGTGCCAGCACCTCCGTCTCGAACACCGGGGAGCTGTTTTTT. Translation: CASTSVSNTGELFF.

The chain is built from TRBV6-5 and TRBJ2-7, with D possibly matching TRBD1 (6 bases). Trimming removed 2 bases from V and 6 bases from J, with 14 bases in between. Germline CDR1 is MNHEY and CDR2 is SVGAGI. The CDR3 has 14 amino acids. CDR3 loop: CASSYGQGLGEQYF. CDR3 coding DNA: TGTGCCAGCAGTTACGGGCAGGGGCTGGGCGAGCAGTACTTC.

A few counts support this clone. The J gene is TRBJ1-5, the V gene TRBV6-1, with 10 bases lining up with TRBD1. The CDR3 runs 15 residues. V dropped 6 bases and J dropped 2; count of bases not matched to a gene: 4. Germline V gives CDR1 MNHNS, CDR2 SASEGT. The CDR3 DNA sequence: TGTGCCAGCAGGGGACAGGGGTTGGGCAATCAGCCCCAGCATTTT. Translating gives CASRGQGLGNQPQHF.

This chain links TRBV10-3 with TRBJ1-1; 7 bases line up with TRBD1. Germline CDR1 reads ENHRY; CDR2 reads SYGVKD. V lost 4 bases to trimming and J lost 2 bases; unmatched junction nucleotides: 4. This CDR3 contains 14 residues. The CDR3 coding sequence is TGTGCCATCAGTGCTGACAGGGATAACACTGAAGCTTTCTTT. This encodes CAISADRDNTEAFF.

This chain links TRBV9 with TRBJ2-7, with 12 bases aligning to TRBD2. In germline, CDR1 is SGDLS, CDR2 YYNGEE. The CDR3 is 15 residues long. Unmatched junction bases numbered 7, after V lost 4 bases and J lost 5 bases. The DNA for the CDR3 is TGTGCCAGCAGCCCCCGACTAGCGGGGGATCACGAGCAGTACTTC. It specifies CASSPRLAGDHEQYF.

CDR3 nucleotide sequence: TGTGCCAGCAGTGAAGCTGGGGGCTACTCCTATAATTCACCCCTCCACTTT. Translating gives CASSEAGGYSYNSPLHF. V and J are TRBV2 and TRBJ1-6; TRBD1 might be the D (6 bases). Germline V gene data show CDR1 as SNHLY and CDR2 as FYNNEI. CDR3 length: 17 residues. V shed 0 bases and J shed 0 bases, with 9 bases lying between them.

This chain connects TRBV4-2 to TRBJ1-2, with TRBD1 matching over 7 bases. V lost 2 bases to trimming and J lost 4 bases; unmatched junction nucleotides: 13. The germline V gene encodes CDR1 LGHNA and CDR2 YNFKEQ. This CDR3 comprises 17 residues. CDR3 nucleotides: TGTGCCAGCAGCCAAAGTCAGGCAGGGGGGGTCCCCTATGGCTACACCTTC. It codes for CASSQSQAGGVPYGYTF.

This chain joins TRBV6-6 and TRBJ1-4; D gene ambiguous. CDR3 length equals 14 residues. In germline, CDR1 is MNHNY, CDR2 SVGAGI (reference sequence). The ends were cut back, 5 bases at V and 7 bases at J, with 14 bases in the middle. The CDR3 DNA is TGTGCCAGCAGTCCTCGTGTCGTGGGTGAAAAACTGTTTTTT. Translating it yields CASSPRVVGEKLFF.

The rearrangement uses TRBV6-1 and TRBJ2-5; a weak D match, TRBD2 (7 bases). This CDR3 is built from 16 residues. Germline V gene lookup returns CDR1 MNHNS and CDR2 SASEGT. Trimming removed 1 base from V and 4 bases from J, with 16 bases in between. In DNA form, the CDR3 reads TGTGCCAGCAGTGAAGGTCTCAGGCGGGGGCGAGAGACCCAGTACTTC. Its protein product is CASSEGLRRGRETQYF.